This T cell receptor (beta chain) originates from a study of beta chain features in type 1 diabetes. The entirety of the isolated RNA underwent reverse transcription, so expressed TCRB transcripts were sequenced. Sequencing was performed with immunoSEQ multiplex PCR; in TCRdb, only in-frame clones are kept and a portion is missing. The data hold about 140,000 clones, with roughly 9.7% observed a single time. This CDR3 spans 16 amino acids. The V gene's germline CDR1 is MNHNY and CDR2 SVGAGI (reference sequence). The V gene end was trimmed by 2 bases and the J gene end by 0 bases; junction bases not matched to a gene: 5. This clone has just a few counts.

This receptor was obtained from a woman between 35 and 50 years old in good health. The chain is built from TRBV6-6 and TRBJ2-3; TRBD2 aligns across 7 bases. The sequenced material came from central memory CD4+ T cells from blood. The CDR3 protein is CASSYPQRGSTDTQYF. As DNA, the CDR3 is TGTGCCAGCAGTTACCCCCAGCGGGGTAGCACAGATACGCAGTATTTT.